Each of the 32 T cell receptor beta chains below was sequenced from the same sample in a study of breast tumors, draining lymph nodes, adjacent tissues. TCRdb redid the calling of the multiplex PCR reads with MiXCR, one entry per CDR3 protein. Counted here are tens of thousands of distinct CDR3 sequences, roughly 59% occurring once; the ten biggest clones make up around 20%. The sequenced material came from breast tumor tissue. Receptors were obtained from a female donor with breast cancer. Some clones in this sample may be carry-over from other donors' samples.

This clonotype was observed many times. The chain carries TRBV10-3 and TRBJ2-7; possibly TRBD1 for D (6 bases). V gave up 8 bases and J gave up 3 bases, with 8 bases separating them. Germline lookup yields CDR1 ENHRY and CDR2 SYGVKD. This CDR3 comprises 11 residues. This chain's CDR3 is CAIRDNYEQYF. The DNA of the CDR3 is TGTGCCATCCGGGACAACTACGAGCAGTACTTC.

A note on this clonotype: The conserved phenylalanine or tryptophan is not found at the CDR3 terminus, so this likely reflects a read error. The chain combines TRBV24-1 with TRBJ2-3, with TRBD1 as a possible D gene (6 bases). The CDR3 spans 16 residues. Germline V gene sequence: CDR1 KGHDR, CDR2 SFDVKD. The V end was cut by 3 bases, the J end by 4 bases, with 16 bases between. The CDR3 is CATSDILAGEADTQYS. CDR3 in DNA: TGTGCCACCAGTGATATTCTAGCAGGGGAAGCAGATACGCAGTATTCT.

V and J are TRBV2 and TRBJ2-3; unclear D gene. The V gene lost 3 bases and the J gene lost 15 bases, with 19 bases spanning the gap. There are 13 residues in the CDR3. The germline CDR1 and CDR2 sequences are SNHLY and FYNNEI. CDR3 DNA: TGTGCCAGCAGTGATCAGGCCACATATACCTACTATTTT. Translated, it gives CASSDQATYTYYF.

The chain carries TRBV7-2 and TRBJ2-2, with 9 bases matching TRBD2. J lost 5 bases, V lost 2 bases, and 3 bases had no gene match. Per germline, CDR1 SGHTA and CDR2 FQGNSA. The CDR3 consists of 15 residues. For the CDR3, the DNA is TGTGCCAGCAGCTTATCTCTAGCGGGAACCGGGGAGCTGTTTTTT. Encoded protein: CASSLSLAGTGELFF.

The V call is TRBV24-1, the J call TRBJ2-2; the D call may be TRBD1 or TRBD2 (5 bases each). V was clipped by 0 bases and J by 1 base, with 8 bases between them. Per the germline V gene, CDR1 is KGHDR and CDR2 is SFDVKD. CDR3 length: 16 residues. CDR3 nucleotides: TGTGCCACCAGTGATTTGCGTGGGGGGAACACCGGGGAGCTGTTTTTT. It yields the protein CATSDLRGGNTGELFF.

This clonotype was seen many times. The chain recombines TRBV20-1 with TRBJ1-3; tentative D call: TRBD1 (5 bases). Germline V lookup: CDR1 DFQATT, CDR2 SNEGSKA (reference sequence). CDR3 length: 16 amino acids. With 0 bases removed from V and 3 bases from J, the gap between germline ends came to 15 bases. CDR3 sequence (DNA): TGCAGTGCTAGAGATGGGGGGGGAGGCGGTGGAAACACCATATATTTT. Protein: CSARDGGGGGGNTIYF.

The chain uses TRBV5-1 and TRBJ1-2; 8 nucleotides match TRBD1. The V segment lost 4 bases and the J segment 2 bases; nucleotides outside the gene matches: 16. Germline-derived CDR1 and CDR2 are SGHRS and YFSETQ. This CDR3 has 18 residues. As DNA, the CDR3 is TGCGCCAGCAGCCCTGGGGCAGGGGGCCGACGGCTGAACTATGGCTACACCTTC. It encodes CASSPGAGGRRLNYGYTF.

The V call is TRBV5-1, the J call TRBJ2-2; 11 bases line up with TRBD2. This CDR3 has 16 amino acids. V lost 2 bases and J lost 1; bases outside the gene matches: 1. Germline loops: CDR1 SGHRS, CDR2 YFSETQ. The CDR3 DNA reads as TGCGCCAGCAGCTTAACTAGCGGGGGGAACACCGGGGAGCTGTTTTTT. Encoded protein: CASSLTSGGNTGELFF.

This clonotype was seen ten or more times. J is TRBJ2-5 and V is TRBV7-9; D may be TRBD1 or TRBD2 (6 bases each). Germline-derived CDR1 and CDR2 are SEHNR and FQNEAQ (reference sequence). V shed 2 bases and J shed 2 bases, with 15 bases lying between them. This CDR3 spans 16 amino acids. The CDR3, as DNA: TGTGCCAGCAGCTTACCACTTCGAGGGGGGCAAGAGACCCAGTACTTC. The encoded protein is CASSLPLRGGQETQYF.

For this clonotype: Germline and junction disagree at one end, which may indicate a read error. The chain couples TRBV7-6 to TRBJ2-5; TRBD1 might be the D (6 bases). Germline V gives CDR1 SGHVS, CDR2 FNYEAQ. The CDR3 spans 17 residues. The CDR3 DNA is TGTGCCAGCAGCTTTTCCGCCCTGAGACAGGCGCAAGGGACCCAGTACTTC. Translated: CASSFSALRQAQGTQYF.

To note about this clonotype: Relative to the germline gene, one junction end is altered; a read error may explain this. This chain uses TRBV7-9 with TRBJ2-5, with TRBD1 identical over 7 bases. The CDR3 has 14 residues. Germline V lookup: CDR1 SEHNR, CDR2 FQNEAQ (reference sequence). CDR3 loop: CASSFGTAQETRYF. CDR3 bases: TGTGCCAGCAGCTTCGGGACAGCCCAAGAGACCCGGTACTTC.

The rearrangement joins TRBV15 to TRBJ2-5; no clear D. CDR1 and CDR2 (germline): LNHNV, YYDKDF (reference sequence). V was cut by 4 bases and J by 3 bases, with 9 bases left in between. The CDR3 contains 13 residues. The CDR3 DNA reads TGTGCCACCAGCATAGGCCTCGAAGAGACCCAGTACTTC. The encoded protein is CATSIGLEETQYF.

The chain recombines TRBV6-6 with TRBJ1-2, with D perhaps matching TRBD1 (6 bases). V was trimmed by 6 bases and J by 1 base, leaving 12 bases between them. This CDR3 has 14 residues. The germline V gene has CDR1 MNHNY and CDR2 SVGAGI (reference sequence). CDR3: CASRTGHLNYGYTF. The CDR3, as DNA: TGTGCCAGCAGGACGGGACATCTTAACTATGGCTACACCTTC.

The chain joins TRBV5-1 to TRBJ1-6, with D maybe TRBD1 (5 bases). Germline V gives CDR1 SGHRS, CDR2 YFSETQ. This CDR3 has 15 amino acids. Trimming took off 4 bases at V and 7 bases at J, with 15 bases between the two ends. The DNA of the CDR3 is TGCGCCAGCAGCATGGGGGTTGACGACAATTCACCCCTCCACTTT. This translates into CASSMGVDDNSPLHF. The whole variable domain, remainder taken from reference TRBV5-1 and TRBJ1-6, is KAGVTQTPRYLIKTRGQQVTLSCSPISGHRSVSWYQQTPGQGLQFLFEYFSETQRNKGNFPGRFSGRQFSNSRSEMNVSTLELGDSALYLCASSMGVDDNSPLHFGNGTRLTVT.

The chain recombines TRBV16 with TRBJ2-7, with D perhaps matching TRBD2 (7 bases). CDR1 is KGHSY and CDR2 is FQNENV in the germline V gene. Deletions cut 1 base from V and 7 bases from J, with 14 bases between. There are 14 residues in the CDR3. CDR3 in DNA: TGTGCCAGCAGCCAATTGGGCGGGGGCGAAGAGCAGTACTTC. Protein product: CASSQLGGGEEQYF.

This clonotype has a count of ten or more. This CDR3 is CSARPGQGIYEQYF. The CDR3 region has the DNA TGCAGTGCTAGACCCGGACAGGGCATCTACGAGCAGTACTTC. The chain carries TRBV20-1 and TRBJ2-7; 8 nucleotides line up with TRBD1. The CDR3 sequence is 14 residues long. After removal of 2 bases from V and 3 bases from J, the junction contained 6 bases not matched to a gene. From germline, CDR1 is DFQATT and CDR2 SNEGSKA (reference sequence).

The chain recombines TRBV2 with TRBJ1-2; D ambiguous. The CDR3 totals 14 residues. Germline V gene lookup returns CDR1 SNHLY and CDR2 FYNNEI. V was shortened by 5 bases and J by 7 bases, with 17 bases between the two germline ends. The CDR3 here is CASSFALRDGGYTF. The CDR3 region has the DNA TGTGCCAGCAGTTTTGCACTTCGGGATGGTGGCTACACCTTC.

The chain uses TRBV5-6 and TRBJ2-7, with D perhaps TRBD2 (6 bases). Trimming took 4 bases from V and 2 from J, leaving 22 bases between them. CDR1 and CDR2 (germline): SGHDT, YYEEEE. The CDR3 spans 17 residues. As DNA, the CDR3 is TGTGCCAGCAGCACCCAGACAGCGGGCACTCGAACCTACGAGCAGTACTTC. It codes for CASSTQTAGTRTYEQYF.

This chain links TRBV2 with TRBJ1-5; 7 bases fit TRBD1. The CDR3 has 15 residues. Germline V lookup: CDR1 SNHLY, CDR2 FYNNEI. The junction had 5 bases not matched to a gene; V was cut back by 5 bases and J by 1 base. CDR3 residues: CASSLDRVSNQPQHF. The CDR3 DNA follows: TGTGCCAGCAGTTTAGACAGGGTCAGCAATCAGCCCCAGCATTTT.

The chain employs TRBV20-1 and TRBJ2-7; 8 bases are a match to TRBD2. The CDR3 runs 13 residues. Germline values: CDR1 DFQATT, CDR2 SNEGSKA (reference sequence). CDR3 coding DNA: TGCAGCCCCGCGGGAGGCAGTGCCTACGAGCAGTACTTC. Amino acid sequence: CSPAGGSAYEQYF.

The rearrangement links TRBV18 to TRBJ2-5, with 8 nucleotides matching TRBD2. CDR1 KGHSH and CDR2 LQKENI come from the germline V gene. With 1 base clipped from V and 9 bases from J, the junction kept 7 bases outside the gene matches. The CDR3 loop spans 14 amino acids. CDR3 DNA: TGTGCCAGCTCACCACTCAGACTAGCGATGGCCCAGTACTTC. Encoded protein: CASSPLRLAMAQYF.

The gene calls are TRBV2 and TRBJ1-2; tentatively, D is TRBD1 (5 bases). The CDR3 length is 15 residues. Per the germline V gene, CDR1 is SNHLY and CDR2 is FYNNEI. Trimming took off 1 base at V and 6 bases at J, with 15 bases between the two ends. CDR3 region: CASSEGLGGFDGYTF. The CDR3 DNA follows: TGTGCCAGCAGTGAAGGGTTGGGGGGTTTCGATGGCTACACCTTC.

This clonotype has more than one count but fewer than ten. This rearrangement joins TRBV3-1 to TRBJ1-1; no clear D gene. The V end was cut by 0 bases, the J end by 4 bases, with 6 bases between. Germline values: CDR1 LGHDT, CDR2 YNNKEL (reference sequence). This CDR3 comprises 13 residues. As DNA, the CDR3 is TGTGCCAGCAGCCAAGATCGAGGCACTGAAGCTTTCTTT. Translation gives CASSQDRGTEAFF.

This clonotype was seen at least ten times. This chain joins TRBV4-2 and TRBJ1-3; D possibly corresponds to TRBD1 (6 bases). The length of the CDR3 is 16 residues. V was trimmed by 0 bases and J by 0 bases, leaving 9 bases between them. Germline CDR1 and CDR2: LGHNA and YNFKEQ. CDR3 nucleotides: TGTGCCAGCAGCCAAGAGGGGGCAGGCTCTGGAAACACCATATATTTT. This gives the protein CASSQEGAGSGNTIYF.

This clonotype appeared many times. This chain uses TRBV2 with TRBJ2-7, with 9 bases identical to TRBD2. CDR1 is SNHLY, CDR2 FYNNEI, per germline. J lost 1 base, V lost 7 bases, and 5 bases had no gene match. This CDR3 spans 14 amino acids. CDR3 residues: CASTQAGGSYEQYF. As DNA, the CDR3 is TGTGCCAGCACCCAAGCGGGGGGTTCCTACGAGCAGTACTTC.

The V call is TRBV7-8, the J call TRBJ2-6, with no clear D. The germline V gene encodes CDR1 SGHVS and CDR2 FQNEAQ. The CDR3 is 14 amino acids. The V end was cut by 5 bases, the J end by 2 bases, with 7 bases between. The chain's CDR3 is CASSRQPGANVLTF. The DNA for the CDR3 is TGTGCCAGCAGCCGCCAGCCTGGGGCCAACGTCCTGACTTTC.

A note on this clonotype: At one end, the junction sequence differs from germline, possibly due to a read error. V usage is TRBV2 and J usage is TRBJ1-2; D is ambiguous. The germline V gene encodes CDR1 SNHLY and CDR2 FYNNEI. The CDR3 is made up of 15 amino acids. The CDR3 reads CASSDQATDRYGYAF. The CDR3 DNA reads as TGTGCCAGCAGTGATCAGGCTACAGATAGGTATGGCTACGCCTTC.

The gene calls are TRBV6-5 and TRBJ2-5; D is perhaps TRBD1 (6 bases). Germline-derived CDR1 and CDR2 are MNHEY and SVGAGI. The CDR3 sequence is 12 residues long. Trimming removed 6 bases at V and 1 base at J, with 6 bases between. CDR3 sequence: CASRQGQETQYF. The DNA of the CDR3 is TGTGCCAGCAGACAGGGCCAAGAGACCCAGTACTTC.

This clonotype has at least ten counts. The CDR3 spells CASSEGGDYGYTF. For the CDR3, the DNA is TGTGCCAGCAGTGAGGGTGGGGATTATGGCTACACCTTC. The chain recombines TRBV2 with TRBJ1-2; no firm D call. The CDR3 runs 13 residues. Germline CDR1 SNHLY, CDR2 FYNNEI. V lost 3 bases and J 5 bases, leaving 10 bases between the germline ends.

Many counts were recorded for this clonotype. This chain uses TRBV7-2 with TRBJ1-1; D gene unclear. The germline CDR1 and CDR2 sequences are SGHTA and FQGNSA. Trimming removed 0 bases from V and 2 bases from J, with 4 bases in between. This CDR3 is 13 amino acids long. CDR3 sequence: CASSLALNTEAFF. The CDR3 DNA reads TGTGCCAGCAGCTTAGCCCTAAACACTGAAGCTTTCTTT.

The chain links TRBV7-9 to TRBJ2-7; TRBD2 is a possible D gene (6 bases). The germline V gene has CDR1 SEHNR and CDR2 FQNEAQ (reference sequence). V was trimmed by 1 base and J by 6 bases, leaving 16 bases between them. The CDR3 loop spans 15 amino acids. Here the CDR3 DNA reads TGTGCCAGCAGCTTAGAGTGGGGGGTCCGGTCCGAGCAGTACTTC. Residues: CASSLEWGVRSEQYF.

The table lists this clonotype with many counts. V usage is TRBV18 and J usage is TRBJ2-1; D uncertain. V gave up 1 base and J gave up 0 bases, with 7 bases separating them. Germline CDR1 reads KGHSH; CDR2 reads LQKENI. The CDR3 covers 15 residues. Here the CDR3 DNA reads TGTGCCAGCTCACCACGAACGGGCTCCTACAATGAGCAGTTCTTC. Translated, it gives CASSPRTGSYNEQFF.